The 8 T cell receptor beta chains in this list originate from one sample, sequenced in a study of control samples from healthy donors and cancer patients. Libraries were prepared by immunoSEQ multiplex PCR; TCRdb keeps only in-frame clonotypes and omits some of them. The repertoire holds 70,000 to 90,000 clones, roughly 89% seen once, with about 1.9% in the top ten. Sequenced: PBMCs. The receptor source for this set is a woman aged 60-70 years with head and neck cancer.

This clone was recorded a few times. The chain carries TRBV28 and TRBJ2-7; TRBD1 or TRBD2 may be the D gene (5 bases each). CDR1 is MDHEN and CDR2 is SYDVKM in the germline V gene. Deletions cut 7 bases from V and 0 bases from J, with 22 bases between. The CDR3 has 17 residues. CDR3: CASNPSGLGAISYEQYF. CDR3 DNA: TGTGCCAGCAACCCATCTGGACTTGGGGCCATCTCCTACGAGCAGTACTTC. Together with reference TRBV28 and TRBJ2-7, the CDR3 gives the full variable domain: DVKVTQSSRYLVKRTGEKVFLECVQDMDHENMFWYRQDPGLGLRLIYFSYDVKMKEKGDIPEGYSVSREKKERFSLILESASTNQTSMYLCASNPSGLGAISYEQYFGPGTRLTVT.

The table lists this clone with a count of one. The chain has TRBV2 and TRBJ2-7; the D is unclear. Germline V lookup: CDR1 SNHLY, CDR2 FYNNEI. V was cut by 0 bases and J by 4 bases, with 1 base left in between. The CDR3 has 11 residues. The CDR3 DNA reads TGTGCCAGCAGTGAAGCATACGAGCAGTACTTC. The encoded protein is CASSEAYEQYF.

The chain carries TRBV6-5 and TRBJ1-2; D is unresolved. The CDR3 runs 12 residues. V lost 8 bases and J lost 4, with 11 bases in between. Germline CDR1 is MNHEY and CDR2 is SVGAGI. CDR3 nucleotides: TGTGCCAGCCGTAATCTGGGCTATGGCTACACCTTC. Amino acid sequence: CASRNLGYGYTF.

This clone has only one observation. The V and J genes are TRBV9 and TRBJ2-7; a weak D match, TRBD2 (6 bases). Trimming took off 2 bases at V and 0 bases at J, with 12 bases between the two ends. The CDR3 is 15 residues long. Germline values: CDR1 SGDLS, CDR2 YYNGEE. This chain's CDR3 is CASSVSGLGSYEQYF. CDR3 in DNA: TGTGCCAGCAGCGTTAGCGGCCTAGGCTCCTACGAGCAGTACTTC.

The chain employs TRBV11-1 and TRBJ1-4; D is unresolved. The length of the CDR3 is 15 residues. Per germline, CDR1 SGHAT and CDR2 FQDESV (reference sequence). V was trimmed by 1 base and J by 0 bases, leaving 6 bases between them. The CDR3 sequence is CASSLVGATNEKLFF. CDR3 bases: TGTGCCAGCAGCTTAGTAGGAGCAACTAATGAAAAACTGTTTTTT.

V usage is TRBV6-1 and J usage is TRBJ1-2, with D perhaps matching TRBD1 (5 bases). The CDR3 has 14 residues. Germline V gene lookup returns CDR1 MNHNS and CDR2 SASEGT. Trimming shortened V by 2 bases and J by 7 bases, and 14 bases separated the two germline ends. The CDR3 loop reads CASSELGPLTGYTF. CDR3 coding DNA: TGTGCCAGCAGTGAATTGGGACCCCTAACTGGCTACACCTTC.

This chain links TRBV6-1 with TRBJ2-3, with D maybe TRBD2 (5 bases). The CDR3 sequence is 14 residues long. Trimming shortened V by 7 bases and J by 3 bases, and 14 bases separated the two germline ends. CDR1 is MNHNS and CDR2 is SASEGT in the germline V gene. CDR3 residues: CASTLRGGTDTQYF. CDR3 nucleotides: TGTGCCAGCACCCTACGGGGTGGAACAGATACGCAGTATTTT.

V is TRBV7-2 and J is TRBJ2-4; 10 nucleotides match TRBD2. V gave up 6 bases and J gave up 0 bases; unmatched junction bases: 11. The CDR3 is made up of 18 amino acids. Germline CDR1 and CDR2: SGHTA and FQGNSA. CDR3 bases: TGTGCCAGCAGTTCCTTAGGACTAGCGGCAATAGCCAAAAACATTCAGTACTTC. Translation gives CASSSLGLAAIAKNIQYF.